The source of this TCR beta chain is a study of blood T cells in healthy people across ages. Of note for this clonotype: The target antigen is unknown.

Then a second PCR, running roughly 7 to 11 cycles, was carried out with a sample-barcoded 5' primer and a J-beta primer mix. MiXCR was run by TCRdb on the 5' RACE reads, yielding one entry per CDR3 protein. The table records 500,000 to 650,000 distinct CDR3 sequences, about 29% of them present only once. Study observations and caveats: It was found that TCR beta diversity correlated strongly with the percentage of naive T cells.

This sample also belongs to another study, concerning T cells of mothers and their children.

The receptor comes from a boy between 2 and 15 years old in good health. The source material was blood.

For the CDR3, the DNA is TGCAGTGCTAGAGAGGCTAGCGGTTACTACTACGAGCAGTACTTC. Its translation is CSAREASGYYYEQYF. The rearrangement joins TRBV20-1 to TRBJ2-7, with 7 bases fitting TRBD2. The V and J ends lost 0 bases and 3 bases, in that order; junction bases with no gene match: 8. The CDR3 sequence is 15 residues long. Germline CDR1 and CDR2: DFQATT and SNEGSKA (reference sequence).